The present T cell receptor (beta chain) was sequenced within a study of cytomegalovirus exposure and HLA in healthy donors. Deletions cut 6 bases from V and 3 bases from J, with 12 bases between. CDR3 length: 13 amino acids. Germline CDR1 is MNHEY and CDR2 is SVGAGI. Healthy people donating bone marrow made up the donors. Unrecorded immune exposure was likely among donors, who were nominally healthy when sampled. PCR involved 60 Vbeta and 13 Jbeta primers. Some clones are missing from TCRdb's copy, which holds only in-frame ones; the method was immunoSEQ multiplex PCR. Of over 150,000 clones listed, around 80% are singletons.

The sequence was collected from a woman aged 45-59 years in good health and CMV-seropositive. The specimen sequenced was PBMCs. The chain recombines TRBV6-5 with TRBJ2-7; possibly TRBD1 for D (6 bases). CDR3 sequence: CASRLQGIYEQYF. The CDR3 DNA sequence: TGTGCCAGCAGACTACAGGGAATCTACGAGCAGTACTTC.